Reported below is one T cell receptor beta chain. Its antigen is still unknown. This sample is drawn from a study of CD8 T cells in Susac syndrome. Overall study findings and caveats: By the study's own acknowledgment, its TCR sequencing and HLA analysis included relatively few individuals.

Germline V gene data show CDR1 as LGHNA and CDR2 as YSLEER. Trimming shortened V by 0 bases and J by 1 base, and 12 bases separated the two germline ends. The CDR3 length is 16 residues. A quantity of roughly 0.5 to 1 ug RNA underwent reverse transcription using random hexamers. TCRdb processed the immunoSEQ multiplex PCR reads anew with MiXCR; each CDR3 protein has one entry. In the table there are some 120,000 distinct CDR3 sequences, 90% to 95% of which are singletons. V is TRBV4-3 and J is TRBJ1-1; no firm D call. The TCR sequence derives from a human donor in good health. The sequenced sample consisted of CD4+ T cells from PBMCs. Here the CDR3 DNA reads TGCGCCAGCAGCCAAGATCTCGGGAGGAGGAACACTGAAGCTTTCTTT. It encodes CASSQDLGRRNTEAFF.